Listed below are T cell receptor beta chains from one sample, sequenced in a study of blood T cell repertoires in COVID-19. Using immunoSEQ multiplex PCR, the repertoire was profiled, and TCRdb retains in-frame clones only, with some absent. Among about 55,000 clones listed, 90% were seen once. The specimen sequenced was peripheral blood. All receptors derive from a man aged 35 to 55 with acute or convalescent COVID-19. The CDR3 runs from the conserved cysteine through the conserved F or W. D genes are given only for firm matches. Size values are once, few and many counts, or a class for expanded clones, and some rows have none.

abundance | j_gene | v_gene | d_gene | CDR3aa | CDR3nt
NA | TRBJ2-7 | TRBV5-1 | TRBD2 | CASSLGTSGSYEQYF | TGCGCCAGCAGCCTAGGGACTAGCGGCTCCTACGAGCAGTACTTC
NA | TRBJ2-2 | TRBV7-2 | TRBD2 | CASSTKGLAGGTGELFF | TGTGCCAGCAGCACCAAGGGACTAGCGGGAGGTACCGGGGAGCTGTTTTTT
NA | TRBJ1-3 | TRBV4-1 | NA | CASSRGDPADTIYF | TGCGCCAGCAGCCGAGGCGACCCCGCGGACACCATATATTTT
once | TRBJ1-4 | TRBV29-1 | TRBD1 | CSVAQGAIGKLFF | TGCAGCGTGGCACAGGGGGCTATCGGAAAACTGTTTTTT
NA | TRBJ1-4 | TRBV19 | TRBD1 | CASSRGQGEKLFF | TGTGCCAGTAGTCGGGGACAGGGAGAAAAACTGTTTTTT
NA | TRBJ2-3 | TRBV9 | NA | CASSVGSINTDTQYF | TGTGCCAGCAGCGTAGGCAGTATCAACACAGATACGCAGTATTTT
NA | TRBJ2-1 | TRBV6-4 | NA | CASSDLGGSYNEQFF | TGTGCCAGCAGTGACTTGGGGGGCTCCTACAATGAGCAGTTCTTC
NA | TRBJ2-2 | TRBV21-1 | NA | CASSDAVTGTGSRELFF | TGTGCCAGCAGCGACGCGGTTACCGGGACAGGGAGCCGGGAGCTGTTTTTT
NA | TRBJ2-1 | TRBV24-1 | TRBD2 | CATSDSGLAEFYNEQFF | TGTGCCACCAGTGATTCAGGACTAGCGGAGTTCTACAATGAGCAGTTCTTC
NA | TRBJ2-3 | TRBV24-1 | TRBD2 | CATSDRKREGRQDTQYF | TGTGCCACCAGTGATCGAAAGCGGGAGGGCCGCCAGGATACGCAGTATTTT
NA | TRBJ1-2 | TRBV5-1 | TRBD1 | CASSLGGQAAFRTF | TGCGCCAGCAGCTTGGGGGGACAGGCCGCATTTAGGACCTTC
NA | TRBJ1-1 | TRBV2 | TRBD1 | CASSSRQGGSEAFF | TGTGCCAGCAGTTCGCGACAGGGAGGCTCTGAAGCTTTCTTT
NA | TRBJ2-2 | TRBV18 | NA | CASSPLTLANTGELFF | TGTGCCAGCTCACCACTCACACTAGCGAACACCGGGGAGCTGTTTTTT
few | TRBJ1-6 | TRBV6-5 | NA | CASSWGDGSPLHF | TGTGCCAGCAGTTGGGGGGATGGTTCACCCCTCCACTTT
NA | TRBJ2-1 | TRBV16 | TRBD2 | CASSPLGLAGGNNEQFF | TGTGCCAGCAGCCCCCTGGGCTTAGCGGGAGGGAACAATGAGCAGTTCTTC
NA | TRBJ2-1 | TRBV5-1 | NA | CASSPDRVFGNEQFF | TGCGCCAGCAGCCCGGACAGAGTTTTTGGAAATGAGCAGTTCTTC
NA | TRBJ2-3 | TRBV7-9 | NA | CASSQARVAVASTDTQYF | TGTGCCAGCAGTCAAGCCAGGGTAGCAGTTGCTAGCACAGATACGCAGTATTTT
once | TRBJ2-5 | TRBV27 | TRBD1 | CASSRPGQGQETQYF | TGTGCCAGCAGTCGTCCGGGACAGGGGCAAGAGACCCAGTACTTC
NA | TRBJ2-5 | TRBV6-2/TRBV6-3 | NA | CASSLDFWGRETQYF | TGTGCCAGCAGCTTGGACTTTTGGGGGAGGGAGACCCAGTACTTC
once | TRBJ1-4 | TRBV4-3 | NA | CASSQEQGWSNEKLFF | TGCGCCAGCAGCCAAGAACAGGGATGGTCTAATGAAAAACTGTTTTTT
NA | TRBJ2-5 | TRBV18 | NA | CASSRYPGETQYF | TGTGCCAGCTCACGATACCCCGGAGAGACCCAGTACTTC
NA | TRBJ2-7 | TRBV18 | NA | CASSPDTIYEQYF | TGTGCCAGCTCACCGGACACCATCTACGAGCAGTACTTC
few | TRBJ2-3 | TRBV25-1 | NA | CASTTPGVRTDTQYF | TGTGCCAGCACCACCCCGGGAGTTCGCACAGATACGCAGTATTTT
once | TRBJ2-7 | TRBV9 | NA | CASSAGLAPTEQYF | TGTGCCAGCAGCGCAGGACTGGCCCCAACGGAGCAGTACTTC
NA | TRBJ1-2 | TRBV2 | NA | CASSAGHRNAGYTF | TGTGCCAGCAGTGCAGGACACCGGAATGCTGGCTACACCTTC
once | TRBJ1-3 | TRBV11-2 | NA | CASSPLRFSGNTIYF | TGTGCCAGCAGTCCTCTTCGGTTCTCTGGAAACACCATATATTTT